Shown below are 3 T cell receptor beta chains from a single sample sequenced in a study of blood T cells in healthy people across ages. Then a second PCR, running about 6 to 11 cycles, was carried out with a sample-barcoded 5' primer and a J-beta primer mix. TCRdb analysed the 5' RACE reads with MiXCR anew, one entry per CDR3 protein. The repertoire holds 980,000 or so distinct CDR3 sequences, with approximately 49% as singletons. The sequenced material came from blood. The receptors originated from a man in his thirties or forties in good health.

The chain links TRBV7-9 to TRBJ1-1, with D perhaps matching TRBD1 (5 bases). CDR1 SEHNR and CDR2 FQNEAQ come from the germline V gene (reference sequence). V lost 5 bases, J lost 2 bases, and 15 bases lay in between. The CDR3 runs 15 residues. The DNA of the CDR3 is TGTGCCAGCAGCCCGAATGGAGGGGTAAACACTGAAGCTTTCTTT. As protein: CASSPNGGVNTEAFF.

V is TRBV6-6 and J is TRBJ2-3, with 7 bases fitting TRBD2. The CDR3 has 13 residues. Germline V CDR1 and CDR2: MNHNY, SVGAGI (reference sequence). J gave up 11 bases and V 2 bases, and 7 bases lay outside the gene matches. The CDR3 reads CASSYTRGDEQYF. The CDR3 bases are TGTGCCAGCAGTTACACACGGGGGGATGAGCAGTATTTT.

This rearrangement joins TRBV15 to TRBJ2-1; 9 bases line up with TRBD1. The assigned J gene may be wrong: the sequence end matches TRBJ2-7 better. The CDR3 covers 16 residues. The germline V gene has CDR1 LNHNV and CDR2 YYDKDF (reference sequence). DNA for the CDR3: TGTGCCACCAAAATGACCGGGACAGGGCCCTACAATGAGCAGTACTTC. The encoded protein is CATKMTGTGPYNEQYF.